This passage covers 8 T cell receptor beta chains from one sample sequenced in a study of human T cells and chemical hapten exposure. Described time point: pre-sensitization, week 0. Treatment here: therapeutic diphenylcyclopropenone sensitization with weekly scalp DPC. Each CDR3 protein gets one entry after TCRdb re-called the RACE reads with MiXCR. The sample contains 300,000 to 400,000 distinct CDR3 sequences, approximately 5.1% of which appear only once. The input for sequencing was whole blood, taken in connection with sensitization to the hapten diphenylcyclopropenone (DPC). These receptor sequences come from a woman aged 45-65 years with alopecia areata. Some clones in this sample may be carry-over from other donors' samples.

This clonotype has more than one count but fewer than ten. V usage is TRBV28 and J usage is TRBJ1-1; D is perhaps TRBD1 (6 bases). The V gene lost 6 bases and the J gene lost 1 base, with 15 bases spanning the gap. The germline V gene has CDR1 MDHEN and CDR2 SYDVKM. This CDR3 contains 15 residues. The CDR3 spells CASSRGGAGNTEAFF. The CDR3 DNA follows: TGTGCCAGCAGCCGAGGGGGGGCTGGGAACACTGAAGCTTTCTTT.

J is TRBJ2-2 and V is TRBV4-1, with no clear D. V lost 2 bases and J lost 4, with 8 bases in between. This CDR3 is 14 amino acids long. CDR1 and CDR2 (germline): MGHRA, YSYEKL. CDR3 nucleotides: TGCGCCAGCAGCCAAATGGGTGGCACCGGGGAGCTGTTTTTT. This encodes CASSQMGGTGELFF.

This clonotype was detected only a few times. The chain employs TRBV12-5 and TRBJ2-3, with D maybe TRBD1 (5 bases). Germline CDR1 is LGHNT and CDR2 is FRNRAP. The CDR3 extends over 16 amino acids. Trimming shortened V by 3 bases and J by 1 base, and 14 bases separated the two germline ends. The CDR3 loop is CASGFEVWGRTDTQYF. The CDR3, as DNA: TGTGCTAGTGGTTTTGAGGTTTGGGGCCGCACAGATACGCAGTATTTT.

The chain combines TRBV9 with TRBJ2-7; the D gene is possibly TRBD2 (5 bases). There are 15 residues in the CDR3. CDR1 is SGDLS, CDR2 YYNGEE, per germline. Trimming left V 0 bases short and J 4 bases short, with 14 bases between. Here the CDR3 DNA reads TGTGCCAGCAGCGTAGATGAGGGAGTTACGTACGAGCAGTACTTC. This codes for CASSVDEGVTYEQYF.

V is TRBV27 and J is TRBJ2-7; 9 nucleotides align to TRBD2. CDR1 MNHEY and CDR2 SMNVEV come from the germline V gene (reference sequence). The length of the CDR3 is 16 residues. V was pared by 3 bases and J by 1 base, with 7 bases of the junction left unmatched. CDR3 in amino acids: CASSFSGRSLSYEQYF. For the CDR3, the DNA is TGTGCCAGCAGTTTCAGCGGGAGGTCCCTTTCCTACGAGCAGTACTTC.

Comment on this clonotype: With a much larger clone just one base away, this may be a read error. CDR3 residues: CASSSPGALNEQFF. DNA for the CDR3: TGTGCCAGCAGCTCACCCGGAGCACTCAATGAGCAGTTCTTC. This rearrangement joins TRBV7-2 to TRBJ2-1; unclear D gene. The ends were cut back, 4 bases at V and 6 bases at J, with 13 bases in the middle. This CDR3 contains 14 residues. CDR1 SGHTA and CDR2 FQGNSA come from the germline V gene.

The rearrangement links TRBV5-4 to TRBJ1-1; D is uncertain. Germline CDR1 and CDR2: SGHNT and YYREEE (reference sequence). The V end lost 6 bases, the J end lost 7 bases, and 22 bases lay between the germline ends. The CDR3 loop spans 15 amino acids. CDR3 sequence reads: CASTRSTDPRVEAFF. The CDR3 coding sequence is TGTGCCAGCACCCGGTCCACCGACCCCCGAGTTGAAGCTTTCTTT.

Only a few counts were recorded for this clonotype. The chain links TRBV18 to TRBJ2-3; D is possibly TRBD2 (6 bases). The CDR3 has 17 amino acids. V lost 1 base to trimming and J lost 2 bases, with 16 bases between them. Germline-derived CDR1 and CDR2 are KGHSH and LQKENI. CDR3 amino acids: CASSPRTGGTYTDTQYF. CDR3 coding DNA: TGTGCCAGCTCACCACGTACAGGAGGGACCTACACAGATACGCAGTATTTT.